The entry that follows covers one T cell receptor (beta chain) sequence. As yet, its antigen is unknown. The data are from a study of cytomegalovirus exposure and HLA in healthy donors. Turning to the study itself: An analysis done earlier identified about 120 million unique TCR beta sequences from roughly 190 million T cells. The study's findings and limits: Later genetic work tied a missense DCLRE1C variant to beta-chain V and J trimming. Most sequenced TCRs were rare (though some public TCRs occurred in many donors). It was reported that TCR beta sequences correctly inferred the HLA-A and HLA-B alleles for most subjects.

The PCR employed 60 Vbeta primers together with 13 Jbeta primers. Assay: immunoSEQ multiplex PCR; the TCRdb copy retains only in-frame clones and omits some. This table has about 150,000 clones, about four fifths appearing once. V shed 4 bases and J shed 8 bases, with 15 bases lying between them. The germline gives CDR1 SEHNR, CDR2 FQNEAQ (reference sequence). The CDR3 runs 13 residues. V gene TRBV7-9 combines with J gene TRBJ2-7; possibly TRBD1 for D (5 bases). Sequenced material: PBMCs. The TCR originated in a man aged 50 to 59 in good health and CMV-seropositive. The CDR3, as DNA: TGTGCCAGCAGCTCCTCAGGGTCCCCCCAGCAGTACTTC. As protein: CASSSSGSPQQYF.